The rows below give T cell receptor delta chains drawn from one sample of a study of Vδ1+ human thymocytes. TCRdb called clones from the multiplex PCR reads again using CATT. This table has about 55,000 delta-chain clones, 15% appearing once. Specimen: Vdelta1+ gamma-delta thymocytes from the thymus. These receptor sequences come from a boy under two years old who had congenital heart surgery. The CDR3 runs from the conserved cysteine through the conserved F or W. The D gene is left open where the match is weak. Clone sizes are given selectively: once, few, many, or a class where the clone is expanded.

d_gene	v_gene	abundance	j_gene	CDR3nt	CDR3aa
TRDD3	TRDV1	few	TRDJ1	TGTGCTCTTGGGCTTATTCCTGCGTACTGGGGGAAGTACACCGATAAACTCATCTTT	CALGLIPAYWGKYTDKLIF
TRDD3	TRDV1	NA	TRDJ1	TGTGCTCTTGGGGAACTAGTAGCTGAGGGGGATACTTTTTACACCGATAAATTCATCTTT	CALGELVAEGDTFYTDKFIF
NA	TRDV1	NA	TRDJ1	TGTGCTCTTGGGGAACTAGATCAGTGGGATAAACTCATCTTT	CALGELDQWDKLIF
NA	TRDV1	NA	TRDJ1	TGTGCTCTTGGGGAAATGCCTCGACGTGGGGGGTACACCGATAAACTCATCTTT	CALGEMPRRGGYTDKLIF
NA	TRDV1	NA	TRDJ1	TGTGCTCTTGGGGAACCGTGGCCTACGTGGACTCAATGCAAACTCATCTTT	CALGEPWPTWTQCKLIF
NA	TRDV2	medium-sized	TRDJ1	TGTGCCTGTGACCCGTCAATCTTCACCGATAAACTCATCTTT	CACDPSIFTDKLIF
NA	TRDV2	few	TRDJ3	TGTGCCTGCCCACTGGGATTCTCCCGGGACACCCGACAGATGTTTTTC	CACPLGFSRDTRQMFF
NA	TRDV1	few	TRDJ1	TGTGCTCTTGGGGGGCAGGCCTTCCTACCAACTGGGGGATGTGAGTACACCGATAAACTCATCTTT	CALGGQAFLPTGGCEYTDKLIF
NA	TRDV1	few	TRDJ1	TGTGCTCTTGGGGAAGAGGTTGGTGCGGATAAACTCATCTTT	CALGEEVGADKLIF
TRDD2	TRDV1	NA	TRDJ1	TGTGCTCTTGGGGGTTCTTCCTACGCTTCATTTGAGCCGTACACCGATAAACTCATCTTT	CALGGSSYASFEPYTDKLIF